The following is a TCR beta chain sequence with its context. CDR1 and CDR2 (germline): MDHEN, SYDVKM. Trimming cost V 4 bases and J 2 bases; bases outside gene matches: 11. The CDR3 length is 17 residues. Using immunoSEQ multiplex PCR, the repertoire was profiled, and TCRdb retains in-frame clones only, with some absent. The data hold about 80,000 clones, with 87% observed a single time. This entry comes from a study of blood T cell repertoires in COVID-19. Sequencing used peripheral blood. This chain links TRBV28 with TRBJ2-1; 7 positions agree with TRBD2. The sequence was collected from a man aged 30-40 years with acute or convalescent COVID-19. In nucleotides, the CDR3 is TGTGCCAGCAGTTCCGCGGACGCTAGCGGCCCCTACAATGAGCAGTTCTTC. Translation: CASSSADASGPYNEQFF.